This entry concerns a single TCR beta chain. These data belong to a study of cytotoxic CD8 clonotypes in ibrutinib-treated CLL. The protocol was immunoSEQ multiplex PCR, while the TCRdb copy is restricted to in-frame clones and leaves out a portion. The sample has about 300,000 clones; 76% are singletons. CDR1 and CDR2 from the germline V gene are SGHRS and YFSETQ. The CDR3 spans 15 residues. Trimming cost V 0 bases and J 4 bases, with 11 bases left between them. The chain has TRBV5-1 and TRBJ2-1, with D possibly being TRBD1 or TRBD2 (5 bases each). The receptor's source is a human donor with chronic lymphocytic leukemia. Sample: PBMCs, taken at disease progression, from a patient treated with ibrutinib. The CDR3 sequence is CASSLGQGRYNEQFF. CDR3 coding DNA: TGCGCCAGCAGCTTGGGGCAGGGACGGTACAATGAGCAGTTCTTC. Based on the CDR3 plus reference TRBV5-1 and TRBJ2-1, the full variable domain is KAGVTQTPRYLIKTRGQQVTLSCSPISGHRSVSWYQQTPGQGLQFLFEYFSETQRNKGNFPGRFSGRQFSNSRSEMNVSTLELGDSALYLCASSLGQGRYNEQFFGPGTRLTVL.